This T cell receptor beta chain was identified in a study of CD8 T cells in Susac syndrome. The CDR3 length is 17 residues. Trimming left V 3 bases short and J 0 bases short, with 12 bases between. The germline V gene encodes CDR1 MNHEY and CDR2 SMNVEV (reference sequence). CD8+ and CD4+ T cells from blood underwent TCR beta sequencing, which was carried out in a high-throughput format. The controls were healthy donors who were matched for age and sex. Negative isolation was used for CD8+ and CD4+ T cells and FACS enrichment for TEMRA cells. With random hexamers, about 0.45 to 1 ug RNA was reverse transcribed. A multiplex approach, immunoSEQ multiplex PCR, amplified TCR beta CDR3 across 54 Vbeta and 13 Jbeta. TCRdb re-called the immunoSEQ multiplex PCR reads through MiXCR, storing one row per CDR3 protein. In the table there are about 150,000 distinct CDR3 sequences, just over 90% of which are singletons.

J is TRBJ2-6 and V is TRBV27; perhaps D is TRBD1 or TRBD2 (5 bases each). Material: CD4+ T cells from PBMCs. This TCR derives from a human donor in good health. This CDR3 reads CASSLTGRNSGANVLTF. In DNA, the CDR3 is TGTGCCAGCAGTTTGACGGGACGGAACTCTGGGGCCAACGTCCTGACTTTC.